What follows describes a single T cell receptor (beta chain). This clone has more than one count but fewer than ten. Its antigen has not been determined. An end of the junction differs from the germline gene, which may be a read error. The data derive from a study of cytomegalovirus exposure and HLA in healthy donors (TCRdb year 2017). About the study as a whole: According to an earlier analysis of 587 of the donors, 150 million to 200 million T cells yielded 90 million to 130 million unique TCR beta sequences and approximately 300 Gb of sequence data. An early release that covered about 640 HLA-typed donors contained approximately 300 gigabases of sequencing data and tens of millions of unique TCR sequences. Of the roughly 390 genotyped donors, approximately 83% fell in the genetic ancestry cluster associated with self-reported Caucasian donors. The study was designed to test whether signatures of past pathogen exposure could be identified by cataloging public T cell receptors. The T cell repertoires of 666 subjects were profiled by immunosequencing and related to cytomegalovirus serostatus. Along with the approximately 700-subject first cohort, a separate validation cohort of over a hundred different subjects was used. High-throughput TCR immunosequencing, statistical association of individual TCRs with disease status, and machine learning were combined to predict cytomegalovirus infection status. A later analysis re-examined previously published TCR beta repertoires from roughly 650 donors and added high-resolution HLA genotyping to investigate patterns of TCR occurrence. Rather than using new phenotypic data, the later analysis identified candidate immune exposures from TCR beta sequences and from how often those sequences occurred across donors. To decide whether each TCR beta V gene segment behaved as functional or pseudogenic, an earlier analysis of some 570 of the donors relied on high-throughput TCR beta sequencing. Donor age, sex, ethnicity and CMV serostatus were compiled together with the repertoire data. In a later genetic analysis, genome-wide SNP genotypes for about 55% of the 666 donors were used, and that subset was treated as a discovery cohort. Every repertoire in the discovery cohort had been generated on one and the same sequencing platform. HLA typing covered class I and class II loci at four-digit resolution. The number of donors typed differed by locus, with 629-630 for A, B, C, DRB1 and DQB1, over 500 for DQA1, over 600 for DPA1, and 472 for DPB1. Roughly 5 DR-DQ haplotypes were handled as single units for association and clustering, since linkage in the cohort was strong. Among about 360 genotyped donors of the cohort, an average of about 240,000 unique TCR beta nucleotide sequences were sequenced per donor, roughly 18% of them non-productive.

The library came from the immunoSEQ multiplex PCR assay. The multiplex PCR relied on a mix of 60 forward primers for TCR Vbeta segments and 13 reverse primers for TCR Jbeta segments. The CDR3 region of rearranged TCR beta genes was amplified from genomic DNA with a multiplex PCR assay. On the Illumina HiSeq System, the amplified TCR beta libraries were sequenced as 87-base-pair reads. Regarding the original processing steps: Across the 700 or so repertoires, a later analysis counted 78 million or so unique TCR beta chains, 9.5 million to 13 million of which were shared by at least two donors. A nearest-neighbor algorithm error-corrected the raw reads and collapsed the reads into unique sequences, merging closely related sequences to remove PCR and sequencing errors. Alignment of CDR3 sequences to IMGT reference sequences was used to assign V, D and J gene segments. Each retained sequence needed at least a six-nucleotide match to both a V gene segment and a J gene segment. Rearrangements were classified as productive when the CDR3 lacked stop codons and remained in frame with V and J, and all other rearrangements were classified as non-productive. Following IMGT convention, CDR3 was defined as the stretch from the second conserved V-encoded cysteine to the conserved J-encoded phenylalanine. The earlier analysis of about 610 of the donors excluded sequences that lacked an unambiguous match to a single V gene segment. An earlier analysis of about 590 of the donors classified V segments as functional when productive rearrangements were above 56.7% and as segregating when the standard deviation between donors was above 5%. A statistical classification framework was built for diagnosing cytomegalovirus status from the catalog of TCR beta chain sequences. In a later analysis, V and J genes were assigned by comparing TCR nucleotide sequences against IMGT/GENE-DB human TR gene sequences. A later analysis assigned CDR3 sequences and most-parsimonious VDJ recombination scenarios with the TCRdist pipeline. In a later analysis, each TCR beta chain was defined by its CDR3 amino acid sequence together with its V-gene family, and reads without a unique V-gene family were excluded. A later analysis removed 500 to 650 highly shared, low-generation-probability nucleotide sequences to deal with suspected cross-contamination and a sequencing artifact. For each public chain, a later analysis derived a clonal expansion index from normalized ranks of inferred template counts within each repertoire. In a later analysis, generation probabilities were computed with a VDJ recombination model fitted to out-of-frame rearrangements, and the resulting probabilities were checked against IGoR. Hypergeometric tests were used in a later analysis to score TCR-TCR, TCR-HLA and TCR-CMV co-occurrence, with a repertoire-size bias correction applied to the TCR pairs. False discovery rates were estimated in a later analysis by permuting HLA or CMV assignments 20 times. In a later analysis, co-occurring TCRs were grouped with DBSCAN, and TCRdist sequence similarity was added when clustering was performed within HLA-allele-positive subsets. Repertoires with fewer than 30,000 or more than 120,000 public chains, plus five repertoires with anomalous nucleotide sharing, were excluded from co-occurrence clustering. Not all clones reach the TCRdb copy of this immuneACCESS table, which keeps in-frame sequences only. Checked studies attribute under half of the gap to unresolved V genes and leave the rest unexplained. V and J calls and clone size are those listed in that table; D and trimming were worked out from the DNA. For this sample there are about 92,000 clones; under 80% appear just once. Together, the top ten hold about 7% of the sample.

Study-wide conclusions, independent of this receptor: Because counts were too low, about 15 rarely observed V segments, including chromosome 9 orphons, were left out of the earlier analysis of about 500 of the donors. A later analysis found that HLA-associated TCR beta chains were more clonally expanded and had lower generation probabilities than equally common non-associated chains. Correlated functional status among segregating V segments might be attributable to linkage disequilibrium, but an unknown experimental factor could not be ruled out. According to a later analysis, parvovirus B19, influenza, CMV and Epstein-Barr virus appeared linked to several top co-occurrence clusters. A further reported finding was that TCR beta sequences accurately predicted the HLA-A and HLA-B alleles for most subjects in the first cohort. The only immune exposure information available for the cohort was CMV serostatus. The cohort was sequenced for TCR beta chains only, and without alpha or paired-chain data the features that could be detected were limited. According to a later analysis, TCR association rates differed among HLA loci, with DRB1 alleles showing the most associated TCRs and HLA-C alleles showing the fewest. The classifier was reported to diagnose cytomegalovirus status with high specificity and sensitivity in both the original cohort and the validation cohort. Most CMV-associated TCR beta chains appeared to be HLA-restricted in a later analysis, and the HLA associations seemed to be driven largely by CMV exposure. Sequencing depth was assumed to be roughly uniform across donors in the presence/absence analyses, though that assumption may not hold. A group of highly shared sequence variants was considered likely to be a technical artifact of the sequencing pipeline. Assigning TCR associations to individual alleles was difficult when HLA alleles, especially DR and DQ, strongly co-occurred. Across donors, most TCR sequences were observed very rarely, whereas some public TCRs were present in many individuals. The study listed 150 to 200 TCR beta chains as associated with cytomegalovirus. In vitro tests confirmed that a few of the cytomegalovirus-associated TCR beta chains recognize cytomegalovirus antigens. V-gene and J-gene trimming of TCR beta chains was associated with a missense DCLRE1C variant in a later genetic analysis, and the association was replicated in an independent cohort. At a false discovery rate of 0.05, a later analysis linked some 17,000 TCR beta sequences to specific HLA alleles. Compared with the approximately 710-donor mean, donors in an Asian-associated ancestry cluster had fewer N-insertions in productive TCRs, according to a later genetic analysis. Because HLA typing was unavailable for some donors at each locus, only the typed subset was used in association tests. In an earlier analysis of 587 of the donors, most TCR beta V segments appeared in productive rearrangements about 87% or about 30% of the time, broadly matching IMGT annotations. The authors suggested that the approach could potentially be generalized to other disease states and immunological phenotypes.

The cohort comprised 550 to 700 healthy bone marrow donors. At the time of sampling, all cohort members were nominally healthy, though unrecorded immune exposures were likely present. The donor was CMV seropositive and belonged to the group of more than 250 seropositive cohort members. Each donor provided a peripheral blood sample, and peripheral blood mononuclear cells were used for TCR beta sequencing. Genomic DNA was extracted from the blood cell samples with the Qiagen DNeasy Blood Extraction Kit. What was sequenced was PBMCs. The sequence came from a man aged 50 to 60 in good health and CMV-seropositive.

The sequenced DNA: TGCAGCGTTAACCACAGGGGTTTGAACTATGGCTACCCCTTC. This codes for CSVNHRGLNYGYPF. The sequence links TRBV29-1 to TRBJ1-2, and 7 junctional nucleotides match TRBD1. Taken from the germline V gene, the CDR1 and CDR2 loops are SQVTM and ANQGSEA. Counted from cysteine to phenylalanine, this CDR3 has 14 amino acids. Kept here is only the CDR3 DNA, which spans 42 bases and is read in frame from base 1.